This TCR beta chain stems from a study of Graves' ophthalmopathy and Graves' hyperthyroidism. Study-wide background: Researchers classed hyperthyroidism as stable given no ophthalmopathy within 18 months of follow-up.

The authors amplified TCR beta CDR3 regions, and they did so from RNA transcripts for repertoire sequencing. HTBI-primed first-round RT-PCR preceded second-round multiplex PCR. TCRdb re-derived calls from the multiplex PCR reads in MiXCR, one entry per CDR3 protein. The sample shows about 1.1 million distinct CDR3 sequences, less than 45% of them seen only once. The CDR3 loop spans 15 amino acids. V was clipped by 2 bases and J by 3 bases; unmatched bases: 4. Germline CDR1 is MGHDK and CDR2 is SYGVNS. Aged 18 to 65, the patients with hyperthyroidism had under 2 months' duration and were newly diagnosed. No donor had other autoimmune disease, uncontrolled infection, pregnancy or lactation.

V and J are TRBV25-1 and TRBJ2-7; 10 positions agree with TRBD1. Sequenced: peripheral blood or thyroid tissue (not recorded which). The TCR originated in an adult man with Graves' hyperthyroidism. For the CDR3, the DNA is TGTGCCAGCAGTGAACAGAGGACAGGGGGCTACGAGCAGTACTTC. As protein: CASSEQRTGGYEQYF.